This TCR beta chain was sequenced for a study of cytomegalovirus exposure and HLA in healthy donors. Across the whole study: Assignment to the Caucasian-associated ancestry cluster applied to around 80% of the 300 to 500 genotyped donors.

Study-level results: In a later analysis, HLA-associated beta chains showed higher expansion and lower generation probabilities than comparable chains.

Germline V gene sequence: CDR1 SGDLS, CDR2 YYNGEE. CDR3 length equals 13 residues. Trimming removed 9 bases at V and 4 bases at J, with 13 bases between. Of note for this clone: The antigen remains undetermined.

13 Jbeta primers and 60 Vbeta primers were used for the PCR. Measured with immunoSEQ multiplex PCR; TCRdb has only the in-frame clones, and not every one. The table shows about 190,000 clones, with over 70% occurring only once. Sample: PBMCs. This TCR came from a man aged 25-45 years in good health and CMV-seronegative. This chain connects TRBV9 to TRBJ2-2; TRBD2 might be the D (6 bases). CDR3 protein: CATGGPITGELFF. The CDR3 region has the DNA TGTGCCACCGGAGGGCCGATCACCGGGGAGCTGTTTTTT.